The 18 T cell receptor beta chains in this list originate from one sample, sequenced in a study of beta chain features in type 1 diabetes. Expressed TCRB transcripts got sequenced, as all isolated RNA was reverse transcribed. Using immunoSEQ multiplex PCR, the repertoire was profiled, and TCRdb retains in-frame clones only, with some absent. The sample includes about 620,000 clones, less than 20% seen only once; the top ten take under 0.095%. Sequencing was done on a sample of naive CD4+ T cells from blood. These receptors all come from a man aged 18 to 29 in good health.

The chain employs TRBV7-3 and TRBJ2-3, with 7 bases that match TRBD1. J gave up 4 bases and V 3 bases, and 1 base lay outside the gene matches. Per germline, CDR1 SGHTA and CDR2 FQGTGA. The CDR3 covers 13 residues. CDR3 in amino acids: CASSFTGADTQYF. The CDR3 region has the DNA TGTGCCAGCAGCTTTACAGGGGCAGATACGCAGTATTTT.

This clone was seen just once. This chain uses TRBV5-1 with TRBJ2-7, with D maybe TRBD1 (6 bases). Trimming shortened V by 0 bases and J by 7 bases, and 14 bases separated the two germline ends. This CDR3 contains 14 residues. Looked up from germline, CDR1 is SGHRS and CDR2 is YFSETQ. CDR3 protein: CASSLEQGNGEQYF. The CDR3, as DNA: TGCGCCAGCAGCTTGGAACAGGGAAACGGGGAGCAGTACTTC.

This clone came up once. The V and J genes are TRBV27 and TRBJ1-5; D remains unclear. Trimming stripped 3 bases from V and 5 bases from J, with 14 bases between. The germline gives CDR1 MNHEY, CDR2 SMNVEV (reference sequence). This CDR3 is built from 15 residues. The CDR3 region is CASSFVLGSDQPQHF. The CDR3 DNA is TGTGCCAGCAGTTTCGTGTTGGGTTCCGATCAGCCCCAGCATTTT.

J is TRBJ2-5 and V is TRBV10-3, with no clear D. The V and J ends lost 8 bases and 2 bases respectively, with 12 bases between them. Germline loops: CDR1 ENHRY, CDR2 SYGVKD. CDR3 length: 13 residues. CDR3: CAIAHLGQETQYF. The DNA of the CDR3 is TGTGCCATCGCCCATTTAGGTCAAGAGACCCAGTACTTC.

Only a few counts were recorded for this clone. The CDR3 DNA follows: TGTGCCAGCAGCTTAGCCCCCGGGGAGCAGTACTTC. As protein: CASSLAPGEQYF. This rearrangement joins TRBV7-9 to TRBJ2-7, with D hard to call. Germline CDR1 reads SEHNR; CDR2 reads FQNEAQ (reference sequence). There are 12 residues in the CDR3. With 0 bases removed from V and 7 bases from J, the gap between germline ends came to 7 bases.

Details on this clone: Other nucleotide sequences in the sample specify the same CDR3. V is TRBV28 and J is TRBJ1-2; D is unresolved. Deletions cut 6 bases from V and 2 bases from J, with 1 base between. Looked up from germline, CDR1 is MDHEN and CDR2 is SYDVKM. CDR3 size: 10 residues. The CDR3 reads CASSNYGYTF. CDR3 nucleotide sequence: TGTGCCAGCAGCAACTATGGCTACACCTTC.

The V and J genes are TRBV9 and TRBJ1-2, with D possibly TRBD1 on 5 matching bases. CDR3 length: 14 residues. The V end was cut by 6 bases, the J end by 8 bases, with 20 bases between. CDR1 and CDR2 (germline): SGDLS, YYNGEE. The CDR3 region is CASTSDRDLRGYTF. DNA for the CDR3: TGTGCCAGCACGTCGGACCGGGACTTGAGAGGCTACACCTTC.

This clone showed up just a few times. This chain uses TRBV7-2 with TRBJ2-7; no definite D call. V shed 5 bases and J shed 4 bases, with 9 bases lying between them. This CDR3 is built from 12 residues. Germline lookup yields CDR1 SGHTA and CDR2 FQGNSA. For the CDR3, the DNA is TGTGCCAGCAGCCCACAACTGTACGAGCAGTACTTC. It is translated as CASSPQLYEQYF.

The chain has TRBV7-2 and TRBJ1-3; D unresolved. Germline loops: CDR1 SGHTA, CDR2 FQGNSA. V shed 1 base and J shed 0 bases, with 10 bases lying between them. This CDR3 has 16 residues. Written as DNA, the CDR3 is TGTGCCAGCAGCTTAGTAGTCAATCCCTCTGGAAACACCATATATTTT. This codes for CASSLVVNPSGNTIYF.

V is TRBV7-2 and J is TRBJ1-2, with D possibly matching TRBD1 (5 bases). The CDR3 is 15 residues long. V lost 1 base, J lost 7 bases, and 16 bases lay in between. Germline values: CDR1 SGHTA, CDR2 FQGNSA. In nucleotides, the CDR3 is TGTGCCAGCAGCTTAGGTTCCGGGACCCCTTTTGGCTACACCTTC. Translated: CASSLGSGTPFGYTF.

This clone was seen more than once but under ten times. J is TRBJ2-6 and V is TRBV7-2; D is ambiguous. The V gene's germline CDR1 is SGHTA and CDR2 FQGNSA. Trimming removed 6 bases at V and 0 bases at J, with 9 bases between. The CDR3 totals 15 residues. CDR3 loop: CASRPFSSGANVLTF. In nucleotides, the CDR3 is TGTGCCAGCAGACCCTTCAGCTCTGGGGCCAACGTCCTGACTTTC.

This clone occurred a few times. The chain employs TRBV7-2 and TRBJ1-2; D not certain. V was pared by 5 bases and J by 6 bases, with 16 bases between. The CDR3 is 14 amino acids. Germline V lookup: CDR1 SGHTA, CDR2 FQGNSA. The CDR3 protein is CASSARTDADGYTF. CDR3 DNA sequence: TGTGCCAGCAGCGCCCGGACGGACGCTGATGGCTACACCTTC.

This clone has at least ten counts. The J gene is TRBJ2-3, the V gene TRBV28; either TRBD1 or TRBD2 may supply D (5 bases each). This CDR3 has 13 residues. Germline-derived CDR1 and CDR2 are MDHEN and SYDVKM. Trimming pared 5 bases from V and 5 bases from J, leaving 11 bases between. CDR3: CASSLGRLDTQYF. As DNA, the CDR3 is TGTGCCAGCAGTCTGGGACGGTTAGATACGCAGTATTTT.

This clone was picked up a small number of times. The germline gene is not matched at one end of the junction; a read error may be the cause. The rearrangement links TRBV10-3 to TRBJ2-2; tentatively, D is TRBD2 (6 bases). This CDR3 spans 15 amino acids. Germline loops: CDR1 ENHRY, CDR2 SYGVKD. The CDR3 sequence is CATSHLGGPSGELFF. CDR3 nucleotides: TGTGCCACCAGTCACCTGGGGGGTCCGTCCGGGGAGCTGTTTTTT.

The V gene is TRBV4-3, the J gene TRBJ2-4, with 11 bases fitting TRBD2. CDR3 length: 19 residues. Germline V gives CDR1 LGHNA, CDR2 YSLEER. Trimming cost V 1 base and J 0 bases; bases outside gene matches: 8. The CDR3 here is CASSQGASGRRLAKNIQYF. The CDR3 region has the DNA TGCGCCAGCAGCCAAGGGGCTAGCGGGAGGCGGCTAGCCAAAAACATTCAGTACTTC.

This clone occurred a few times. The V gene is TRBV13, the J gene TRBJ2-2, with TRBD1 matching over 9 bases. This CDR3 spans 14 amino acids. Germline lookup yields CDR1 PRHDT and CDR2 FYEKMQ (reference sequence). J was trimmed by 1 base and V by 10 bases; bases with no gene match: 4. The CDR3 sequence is CATRTGENTGELFF. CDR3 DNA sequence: TGTGCCACCAGGACAGGGGAGAACACCGGGGAGCTGTTTTTT.

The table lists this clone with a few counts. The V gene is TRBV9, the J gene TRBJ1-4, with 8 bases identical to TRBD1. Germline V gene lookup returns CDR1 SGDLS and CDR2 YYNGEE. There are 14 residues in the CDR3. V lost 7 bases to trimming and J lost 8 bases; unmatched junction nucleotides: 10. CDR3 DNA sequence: TGTGCCAGCGGATCCAGGGGGCGAGGAGAAAAACTGTTTTTT. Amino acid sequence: CASGSRGRGEKLFF. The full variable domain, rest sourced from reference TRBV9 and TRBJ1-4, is DSGVTQTPKHLITATGQRVTLRCSPRSGDLSVYWYQQSLDQGLQFLIQYYNGEERAKGNILERFSAQQFPDLHSELNLSSLELGDSALYFCASGSRGRGEKLFFGSGTQLSVL.

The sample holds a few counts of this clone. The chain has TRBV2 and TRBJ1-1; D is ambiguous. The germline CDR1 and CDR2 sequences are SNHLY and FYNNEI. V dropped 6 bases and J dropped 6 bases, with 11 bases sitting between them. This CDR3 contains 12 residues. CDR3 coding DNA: TGTGCCAGCAGCCTGGAGAGGGCTGAAGCTTTCTTT. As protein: CASSLERAEAFF.